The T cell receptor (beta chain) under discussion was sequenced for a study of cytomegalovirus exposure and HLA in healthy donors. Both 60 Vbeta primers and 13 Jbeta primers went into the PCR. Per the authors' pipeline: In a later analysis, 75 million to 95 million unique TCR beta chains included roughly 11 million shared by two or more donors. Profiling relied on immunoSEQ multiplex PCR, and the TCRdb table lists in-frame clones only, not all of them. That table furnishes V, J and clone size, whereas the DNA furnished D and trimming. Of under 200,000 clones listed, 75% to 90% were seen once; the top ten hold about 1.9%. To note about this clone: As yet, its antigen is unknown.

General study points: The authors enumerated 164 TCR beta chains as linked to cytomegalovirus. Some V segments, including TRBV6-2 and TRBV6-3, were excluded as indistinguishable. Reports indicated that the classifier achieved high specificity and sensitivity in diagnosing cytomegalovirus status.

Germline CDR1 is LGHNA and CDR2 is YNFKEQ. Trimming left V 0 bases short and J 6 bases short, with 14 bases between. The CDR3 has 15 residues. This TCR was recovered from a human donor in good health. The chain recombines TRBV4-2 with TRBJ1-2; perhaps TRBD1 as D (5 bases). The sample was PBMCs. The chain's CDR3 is CASSQEDTEYHGYTF. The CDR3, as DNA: TGTGCCAGCAGCCAAGAGGACACGGAATATCATGGCTACACCTTC.